This entry is about one T cell receptor (beta chain). There is no known antigen for this receptor. HCMV-specific IgG was detected in serum with a commercial ELISA kit to determine HCMV serostatus. Ficoll density gradient centrifugation was used to isolate peripheral blood mononuclear cells from blood. From the cysteine up to the phenylalanine, the CDR3 has a length of 15 residues. DNA is not on record. Per the germline V gene (reference sequence), SGHKS is the CDR1 and YYEKEE is the CDR2. The sample originates from a study of T cells expressing NK-cell markers (TCRdb year 2020). In terms of the full investigation: TCR beta-chain repertoires were profiled in sorted CD3+CD56+NKG2C+, CD3+CD56+NKG2C- and CD3+CD56-NKG2C+ T-cell subsets from roughly eight donors. The study sequenced eight donors, all healthy volunteers chosen at random: three men and five women. Among the eight sequenced donors, only one was HCMV-seronegative, while the other seven were HCMV-seropositive. Sequencing of the libraries produced 2 x 150 bp reads on Illumina HiSeq 2000/2500, MiSeq or NextSeq. What the research found in general, with its limitations: Whether the expanded NKG2C-expressing T cell clones were specific for HCMV antigens was left unclear. Those dominant clonotypes were again the most abundant among CD3+CD56-NKG2C+ cells in a handful of donors, at about 28.3-65%. For six donors, the dominant CD3+CD56+NKG2C+ clonotypes were among the top 10 CD8+ clonotypes and accounted for roughly 1.0-7.5% of CD8+ T cells.

Sequencing took place on an Illumina HiSeq 2000. 5'RACE template switching, by which a universal primer site and unique molecular identifiers were added, was used to make TCR beta cDNA libraries. cDNA synthesis was primed from the TCR beta constant segment, followed by two successive PCR amplification steps. The source study handled its data this way. MIGEC was used to demultiplex reads and group the reads by UMI, and MiTCR was used to assemble and quantify clonotypes. To remove erroneous sequences, TCR cDNA sequences were retained only when supported by two or more reads. The tcR package was used for downstream repertoire analysis, with clonotypes matched between fractions based on CDR3 nucleotide sequence plus V segment. Antigen specificity was annotated against VDJdb with VDJmatch, allowing one amino acid substitution in CDR3. TCRdb reprocessed the reads, and each CDR3 protein sequence is entered once, without DNA. These V and J calls derive from TCRdb rather than the authors' analysis. The sample table gives 300,000 or so distinct CDR3 sequences. More than 3.5% of the sample is held by the ten biggest clonotypes.

The sample consisted of blood T cells: a sorted CD56 or NKG2C T cell subset, CD4+ or CD8+ T cells, or bulk PBMC T cells (not recorded which). The source is a woman between 18 and 70 years old in good health. The chain is encoded by TRBV5-5 joined to TRBJ2-3; the D call of TRBD1 rests on TCRdb alone, since no DNA is present to check it. The CDR3 is CASSSRTGGQDTQYF.